This TCR beta chain comes out of a study of cytomegalovirus exposure and HLA in healthy donors. Study-wide background: In an early release, HLA-typed donors contributed tens of millions of unique TCR sequences.

All donors participated as healthy donors of bone marrow. The study, taken as a whole, reports: The study assumed roughly uniform donor sequencing depth for presence/absence analyses.

This CDR3 has 16 amino acids. Germline trimming cut 2 bases from V and 4 bases from J; bases unmatched to any gene: 4. CDR1 and CDR2 (germline): MRHNA, SNTAGT. Points on this clone: What it binds is unknown.

The PCR employed 60 Vbeta primers together with 13 Jbeta primers. TCRdb's copy holds only in-frame clones and misses some; the assay was immunoSEQ multiplex PCR. The sample contains 150,000 to 200,000 clones, 80% of which appear only once. The sequenced sample was PBMCs. This TCR derives from a boy between 10 and 17 years old in good health and CMV-seronegative. The rearrangement uses TRBV6-4 and TRBJ2-2; 10 bases line up with TRBD2. The chain's CDR3 is CASSDASGSSTGELFF. The CDR3 nucleotides read TGTGCCAGCAGTGACGCTAGCGGGAGTTCCACCGGGGAGCTGTTTTTT.